A single sample is the source of the 29 T cell receptor beta chains below, sequenced in a study of blood T cell repertoires in COVID-19. The assay was immunoSEQ multiplex PCR, and TCRdb's table has in-frame clones only and misses some. The table has more than 70,000 clones, roughly nine tenths seen once; the top ten hold about 3%. Sequencing was performed on peripheral blood. The receptors originated from a woman aged 45-65 years with active or convalescent COVID-19.

The rearrangement uses TRBV6-2 or TRBV6-3 and TRBJ1-2; D is perhaps TRBD1 (5 bases). The CDR3 has 12 residues. Germline CDR1 MNHEY, CDR2 SVGEGT. V gave up 4 bases and J gave up 7 bases, with 10 bases separating them. CDR3 protein: CASSFGGGGYTF. Written as DNA, the CDR3 is TGTGCCAGCAGTTTCGGGGGAGGTGGCTACACCTTC.

This chain joins TRBV2 and TRBJ2-1, with D uncertain. The CDR3 sequence is 14 residues long. The germline gives CDR1 SNHLY, CDR2 FYNNEI. Trimming left V 10 bases short and J 0 bases short, with 13 bases between. The CDR3 loop is CATRRPPSYNEQFF. The CDR3 region has the DNA TGTGCCACTCGGAGACCCCCCTCCTACAATGAGCAGTTCTTC.

The chain employs TRBV13 and TRBJ2-5; 14 nucleotides agree with TRBD2. Germline V gene lookup returns CDR1 PRHDT and CDR2 FYEKMQ (reference sequence). CDR3 size: 20 residues. J gave up 1 base and V 0 bases, and 10 bases lay outside the gene matches. CDR3 DNA: TGTGCCAGCAGCTTAGGCCTGGGACTAGCGGGGGCTTCACCCCAAGAGACCCAGTACTTC. Encoded protein: CASSLGLGLAGASPQETQYF.

The DNA for the CDR3 is TGCAGCGTTGAAGCTTACTCCCGGGAGCTGTTTTTT. As protein: CSVEAYSRELFF. This chain uses TRBV29-1 with TRBJ2-2; D gene ambiguous. The CDR3 runs to 12 residues. Per the germline V gene, CDR1 is SQVTM and CDR2 is ANQGSEA. Trimming removed 1 base from V and 9 bases from J, with 9 bases in between.

The chain combines TRBV6-2 or TRBV6-3 with TRBJ2-6, with D perhaps TRBD1 (6 bases). V gave up 5 bases and J gave up 3 bases, with 20 bases separating them. This CDR3 is built from 18 residues. Germline CDR1 reads MNHEY; CDR2 reads SVGEGT. CDR3 in amino acids: CASSQTPRGVYGANVLTF. The CDR3 nucleotides are TGTGCCAGCAGTCAGACTCCCAGGGGCGTTTATGGGGCCAACGTCCTGACTTTC.

The CDR3 sequence is CASSLRGTYEQYF. As DNA, the CDR3 is TGTGCCAGCAGTTTAAGAGGTACCTACGAGCAGTACTTC. The chain combines TRBV27 with TRBJ2-7; no firm D call. The CDR3 is 13 amino acids. In germline, CDR1 is MNHEY, CDR2 SMNVEV (reference sequence). Trimming removed 2 bases from V and 2 bases from J, with 7 bases in between.

This rearrangement joins TRBV28 to TRBJ1-6; D uncertain. The V end was cut by 6 bases, the J end by 3 bases, with 12 bases between. Germline V gene data show CDR1 as MDHEN and CDR2 as SYDVKM. The CDR3 has 15 amino acids. CDR3 in DNA: TGTGCCAGCAGAGTCCGGGAGCTCTATAATTCACCCCTCCACTTT. This encodes CASRVRELYNSPLHF.

V is TRBV19 and J is TRBJ2-2; 8 nucleotides line up with TRBD2. J lost 5 bases, V lost 5 bases, and 13 bases had no gene match. CDR3 length: 17 amino acids. Per the germline V gene, CDR1 is LNHDA and CDR2 is SQIVND (reference sequence). CDR3 sequence reads: CASSVQSGGADTGELFF. DNA of the CDR3: TGTGCCAGTAGTGTTCAATCCGGGGGGGCTGATACCGGGGAGCTGTTTTTT.

The J gene is TRBJ1-1, the V gene TRBV4-3; 8 nucleotides align to TRBD1. From germline, CDR1 is LGHNA and CDR2 YSLEER. After removal of 5 bases from V and 0 bases from J, the junction contained 8 bases not matched to a gene. This CDR3 region has 16 residues. The CDR3 sequence: CASSSRQGLLNTEAFF. Written as DNA, the CDR3 is TGCGCCAGCAGCTCCCGACAGGGGCTCCTGAACACTGAAGCTTTCTTT.

The chain links TRBV29-1 to TRBJ1-2; D unclear. Trimming took off 6 bases at V and 6 bases at J, with 8 bases between the two ends. Per the germline V gene, CDR1 is SQVTM and CDR2 is ANQGSEA. CDR3 size: 10 residues. CDR3 in DNA: TGCAGCGTCCTGGAGGATGGCTACACCTTC. This codes for CSVLEDGYTF.

This rearrangement joins TRBV21-1 to TRBJ2-2; no check of the table's D call, TRBD2, against the DNA was made. TRBV21-1 is marked as a pseudogene. The CDR3 runs to 14 residues. The CDR3 spells CAMLGGRYTGELFF. CDR3 coding DNA: TGTGCCATGCTCGGGGGACGGTACACCGGGGAGCTGTTTTTT.

This chain links TRBV7-8 with TRBJ1-2; D remains ambiguous. This CDR3 is built from 13 residues. Germline V gene data show CDR1 as SGHVS and CDR2 as FQNEAQ. V lost 5 bases, J lost 8 bases, and 15 bases lay in between. CDR3: CASSLQDLGGYTF. CDR3 in DNA: TGTGCCAGCAGCCTCCAGGACTTGGGGGGCTACACCTTC.

The chain recombines TRBV19 with TRBJ1-1; possible D gene TRBD1, 6 bases. The CDR3 has 16 amino acids. Trimming shortened V by 1 base and J by 0 bases, and 12 bases separated the two germline ends. The germline V gene has CDR1 LNHDA and CDR2 SQIVND (reference sequence). The CDR3 coding sequence is TGTGCCAGTAGTATAGCAACAGGGTCCATGAACACTGAAGCTTTCTTT. Translated, it gives CASSIATGSMNTEAFF.

This clone appeared a few times. Other DNA sequences from this sample encode an identical CDR3 as well. CDR3 in DNA: TGTGCCAGCAGCGTAGTGGGACAGGGAGGCGAGACCCAGTACTTC. Amino acid sequence: CASSVVGQGGETQYF. The genes are TRBV9 and TRBJ2-5; TRBD1 matches at 9 bases. V was clipped by 0 bases and J by 5 bases; unmatched bases: 5. This CDR3 region has 15 residues. Germline-derived CDR1 and CDR2 are SGDLS and YYNGEE.

The genes are TRBV12-5 and TRBJ1-2, with 7 positions matching TRBD1. Germline trimming cut 0 bases from V and 2 bases from J; bases unmatched to any gene: 9. CDR1 and CDR2 (germline): LGHNT, FRNRAP. The CDR3 contains 17 residues. The CDR3 DNA sequence: TGTGCTAGTGGTTTGGTAAATTTGGGACAGCTCAACTATGGCTACACCTTC. This codes for CASGLVNLGQLNYGYTF.

The chain is built from TRBV2 and TRBJ2-7; D remains unclear. V lost 3 bases and J 0 bases, leaving 3 bases between the germline ends. Germline assignment: CDR1 SNHLY and CDR2 FYNNEI. The CDR3 is 12 residues long. This CDR3 is CASSDGSYEQYF. Here the CDR3 DNA reads TGTGCCAGCAGTGACGGCTCCTACGAGCAGTACTTC.

This clone appeared once. The rearrangement links TRBV4-2 to TRBJ1-1; D not resolved. Germline-derived CDR1 and CDR2 are LGHNA and YNFKEQ. Deletions cut 3 bases from V and 3 bases from J, with 11 bases between. The CDR3 has 14 residues. CDR3 sequence (DNA): TGTGCCAGCAGCCACCTGACTGAGGACACTGAAGCTTTCTTT. Its translation: CASSHLTEDTEAFF.

This clone was observed a single time. The rearrangement joins TRBV5-5 to TRBJ1-2; D gene ambiguous. CDR1 is SGHKS and CDR2 is YYEKEE in the germline V gene (reference sequence). This CDR3 comprises 15 residues. Trimming removed 0 bases at V and 0 bases at J, with 9 bases between. The CDR3 nucleotides read TGTGCCAGCAGCTTGGAGCGGGGAGCTAACTATGGCTACACCTTC. As protein: CASSLERGANYGYTF.

V usage is TRBV6-6 and J usage is TRBJ2-5; TRBD2 agrees at 9 bases. CDR3 length equals 15 residues. V shed 0 bases and J 5 bases; nucleotides not matched to a gene: 4. The germline V gene encodes CDR1 MNHNY and CDR2 SVGAGI (reference sequence). The CDR3 DNA follows: TGTGCCAGCAGTTACTCGCGGGGGGGCGGGGAGACCCAGTACTTC. Amino acid sequence: CASSYSRGGGETQYF.

The DNA for the CDR3 is TGTGCCAGCAGCCTAACAGGGGGCCGGACTGAAGCTTTCTTT. Amino acid sequence: CASSLTGGRTEAFF. This chain uses TRBV5-5 with TRBJ1-1, with 9 bases fitting TRBD1. Trimming took 4 bases from V and 5 from J; bases not matched to a gene: 6. Germline CDR1 and CDR2: SGHKS and YYEKEE (reference sequence). The length of the CDR3 is 14 residues.

The gene calls are TRBV6-5 and TRBJ1-1; the D gene is possibly TRBD1 (5 bases). Germline loops: CDR1 MNHEY, CDR2 SVGAGI. Trimming cost V 7 bases and J 4 bases, with 16 bases left between them. CDR3 length: 14 amino acids. In DNA form, the CDR3 reads TGTGCCAGCAAAATCAGGCGGGGCCTCACTGAAGCTTTCTTT. Protein sequence: CASKIRRGLTEAFF.

The V and J genes are TRBV7-3 and TRBJ2-1; 10 positions agree with TRBD2. The length of the CDR3 is 15 residues. From germline, CDR1 is SGHTA and CDR2 FQGTGA. Trimming at V came to 5 bases and at J to 8 bases, leaving 9 bases not matched to a gene. The CDR3 bases are TGTGCCAGCAGCGCGAGCGGGGGGGAAATCGATGAGCAGTTCTTC. This gives the protein CASSASGGEIDEQFF.

The V gene is TRBV19, the J gene TRBJ1-1, with 10 bases that match TRBD1. Unmatched junction bases numbered 2, after V lost 1 base and J lost 9 bases. CDR1 is LNHDA and CDR2 is SQIVND in the germline V gene (reference sequence). The CDR3 has 13 amino acids. This chain's CDR3 is CASSIGQGAKAFF. The CDR3 coding sequence is TGTGCCAGTAGTATAGGACAGGGGGCAAAAGCTTTCTTT.

The chain recombines TRBV6-4 with TRBJ1-1, with D maybe TRBD1 (5 bases). Germline CDR1 MRHNA, CDR2 SNTAGT. With 4 bases removed from V and 5 bases from J, the gap between germline ends came to 17 bases. This CDR3 spans 15 amino acids. The CDR3 coding sequence is TGTGCCAGCAGTGGAGGGTCTGCGGGGCGGACTGAAGCTTTCTTT. It encodes CASSGGSAGRTEAFF.

This chain uses TRBV15 with TRBJ2-5, with TRBD1 matching over 8 bases. V shed 5 bases and J 2 bases; nucleotides not matched to a gene: 4. The germline V gene has CDR1 LNHNV and CDR2 YYDKDF (reference sequence). This CDR3 region has 14 residues. The CDR3 DNA follows: TGTGCCACCAGCCTTCACAGGGGGCAAGAGACCCAGTACTTC. Translating it yields CATSLHRGQETQYF.

This clone occurred a few times. The chain recombines TRBV11-2 with TRBJ2-3, with 16 bases fitting TRBD2. V dropped 1 base and J dropped 3; count of bases not matched to a gene: 4. This CDR3 has 18 amino acids. Germline CDR1 reads SGHAT; CDR2 reads FQNNGV. In DNA form, the CDR3 reads TGTGCCAGCAGCTTAGTGGGACTAGCGGGGGGGCGGACAGATACGCAGTATTTT. Its protein product is CASSLVGLAGGRTDTQYF. Variable domain in full (rest from reference TRBV11-2 and TRBJ2-3): EAGVAQSPRYKIIEKRQSVAFWCNPISGHATLYWYQQILGQGPKLLIQFQNNGVVDDSQLPKDRFSAERLKGVDSTLKIQPAKLEDSAVYLCASSLVGLAGGRTDTQYFGPGTRLTVL.

The gene calls are TRBV6-5 and TRBJ2-1, with 9 nucleotides matching TRBD2. There are 15 residues in the CDR3. In germline, CDR1 is MNHEY, CDR2 SVGAGI. After removal of 4 bases from V and 4 bases from J, the junction contained 5 bases not matched to a gene. The CDR3 reads CASSLVAGEYNEQFF. The CDR3 DNA sequence: TGTGCCAGCAGTTTGGTAGCGGGGGAGTACAATGAGCAGTTCTTC.

The V call is TRBV15, the J call TRBJ1-6; D gene ambiguous. This CDR3 comprises 15 residues. The V gene's germline CDR1 is LNHNV and CDR2 YYDKDF (reference sequence). V was pared by 0 bases and J by 10 bases, with 13 bases between. This chain's CDR3 is CATSRDARLNSPLHF. The CDR3 coding sequence is TGTGCCACCAGCAGAGACGCCAGGCTGAACTCACCCCTCCACTTT.

The gene calls are TRBV30 and TRBJ1-2; D gene unclear. V lost 2 bases and J lost 8, with 15 bases in between. Germline V gene data show CDR1 as GTSNPN and CDR2 as SVGIG (reference sequence). This CDR3 is 13 amino acids long. This CDR3 is CAWSSRGLGGYTF. The CDR3, as DNA: TGTGCCTGGAGTTCGCGAGGGTTGGGGGGCTACACCTTC.